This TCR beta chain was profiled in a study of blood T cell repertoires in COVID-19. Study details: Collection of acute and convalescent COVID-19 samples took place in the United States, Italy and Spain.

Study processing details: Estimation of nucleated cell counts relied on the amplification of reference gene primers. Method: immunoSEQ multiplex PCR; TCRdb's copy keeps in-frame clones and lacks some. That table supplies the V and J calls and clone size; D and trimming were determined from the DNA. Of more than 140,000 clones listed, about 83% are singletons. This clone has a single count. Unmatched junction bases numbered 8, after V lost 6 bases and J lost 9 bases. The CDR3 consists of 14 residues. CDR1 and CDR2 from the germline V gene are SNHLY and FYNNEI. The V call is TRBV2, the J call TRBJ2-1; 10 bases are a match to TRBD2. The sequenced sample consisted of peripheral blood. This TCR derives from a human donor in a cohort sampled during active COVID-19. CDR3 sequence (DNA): TGTGCCAGCAGGCGAGAAGCGGGAGGGCGTGAGCAGTTCTTC. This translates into CASRREAGGREQFF.